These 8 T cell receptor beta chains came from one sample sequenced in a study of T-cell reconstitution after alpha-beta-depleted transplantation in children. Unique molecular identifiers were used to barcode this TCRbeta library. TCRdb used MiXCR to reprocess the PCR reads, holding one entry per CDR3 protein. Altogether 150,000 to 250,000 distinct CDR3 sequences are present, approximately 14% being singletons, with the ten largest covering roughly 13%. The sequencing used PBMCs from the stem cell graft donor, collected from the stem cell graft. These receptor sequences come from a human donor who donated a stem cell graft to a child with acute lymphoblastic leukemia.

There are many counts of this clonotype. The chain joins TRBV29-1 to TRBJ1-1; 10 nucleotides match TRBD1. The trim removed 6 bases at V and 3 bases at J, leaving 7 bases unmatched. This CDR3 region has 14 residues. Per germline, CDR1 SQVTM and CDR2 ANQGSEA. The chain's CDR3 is CSVDRGRIDTEAFF. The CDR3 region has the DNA TGCAGCGTCGACAGGGGGCGAATCGACACTGAAGCTTTCTTT.

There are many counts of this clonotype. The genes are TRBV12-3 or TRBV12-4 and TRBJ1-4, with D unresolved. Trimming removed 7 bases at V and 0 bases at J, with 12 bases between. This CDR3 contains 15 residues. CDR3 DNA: TGTGCCAGCACCCCTCGGACCACAACTAATGAAAAACTGTTTTTT. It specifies CASTPRTTTNEKLFF.

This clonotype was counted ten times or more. The CDR3 DNA sequence: TGTGCCAGCAGCGCAGGGCCCCGGAATCAGGCGACCCAGCATTTT. Residues: CASSAGPRNQATQHF. V usage is TRBV5-5 and J usage is TRBJ1-5, with a weak D call TRBD1 (5 bases). Per the germline V gene, CDR1 is SGHKS and CDR2 is YYEKEE (reference sequence). Trimming took off 4 bases at V and 11 bases at J, with 22 bases between the two ends. The CDR3 has 15 amino acids.

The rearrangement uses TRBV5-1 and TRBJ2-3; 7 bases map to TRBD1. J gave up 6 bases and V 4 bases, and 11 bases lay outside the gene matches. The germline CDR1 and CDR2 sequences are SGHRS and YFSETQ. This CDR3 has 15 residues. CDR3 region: CASSPYGQGVDTQYF. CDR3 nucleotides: TGCGCCAGCAGCCCCTACGGGCAGGGGGTGGATACGCAGTATTTT. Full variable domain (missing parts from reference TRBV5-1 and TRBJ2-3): KAGVTQTPRYLIKTRGQQVTLSCSPISGHRSVSWYQQTPGQGLQFLFEYFSETQRNKGNFPGRFSGRQFSNSRSEMNVSTLELGDSALYLCASSPYGQGVDTQYFGPGTRLTVL.

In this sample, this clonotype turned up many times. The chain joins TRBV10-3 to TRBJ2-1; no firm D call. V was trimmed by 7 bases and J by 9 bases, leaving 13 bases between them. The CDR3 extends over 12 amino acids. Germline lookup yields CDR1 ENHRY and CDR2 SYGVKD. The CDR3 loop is CAIIDPGGEQFF. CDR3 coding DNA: TGTGCCATCATCGATCCGGGTGGTGAGCAGTTCTTC.

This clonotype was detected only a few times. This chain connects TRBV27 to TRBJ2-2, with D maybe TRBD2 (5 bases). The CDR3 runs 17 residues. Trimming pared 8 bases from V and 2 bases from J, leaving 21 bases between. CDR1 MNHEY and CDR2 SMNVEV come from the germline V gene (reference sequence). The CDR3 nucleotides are TGTGCCAGCCGGATCTACGGGTCGGGGTTCAACACCGGGGAGCTGTTTTTT. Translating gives CASRIYGSGFNTGELFF.

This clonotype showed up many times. The CDR3 loop reads CSALLAGGRRYEQYF. CDR3 nucleotide sequence: TGCAGTGCTCTTCTAGCGGGAGGGCGGAGGTACGAGCAGTACTTC. V is TRBV20-1 and J is TRBJ2-7, with 12 nucleotides matching TRBD2. The CDR3 is 15 residues long. CDR1 is DFQATT, CDR2 SNEGSKA, per germline (reference sequence). J gave up 4 bases and V 5 bases, and 9 bases lay outside the gene matches.

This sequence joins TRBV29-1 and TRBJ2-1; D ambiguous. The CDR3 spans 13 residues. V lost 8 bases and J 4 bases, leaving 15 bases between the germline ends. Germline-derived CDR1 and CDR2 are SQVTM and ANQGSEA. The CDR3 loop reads CSLSGVLYNEQFF. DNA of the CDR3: TGCAGCTTGAGTGGGGTCCTATACAATGAGCAGTTCTTC.